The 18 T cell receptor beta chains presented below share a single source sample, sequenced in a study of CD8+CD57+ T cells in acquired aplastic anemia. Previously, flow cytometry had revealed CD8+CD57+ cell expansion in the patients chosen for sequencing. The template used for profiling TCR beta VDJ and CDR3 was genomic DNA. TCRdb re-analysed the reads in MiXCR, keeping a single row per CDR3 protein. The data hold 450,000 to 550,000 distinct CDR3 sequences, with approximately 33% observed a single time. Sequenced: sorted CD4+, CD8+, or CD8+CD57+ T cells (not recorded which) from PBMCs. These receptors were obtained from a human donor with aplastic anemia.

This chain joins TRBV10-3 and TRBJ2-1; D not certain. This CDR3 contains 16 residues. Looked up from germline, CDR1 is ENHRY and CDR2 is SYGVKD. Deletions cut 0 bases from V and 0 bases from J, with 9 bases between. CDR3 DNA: TGTGCCATCAGTGAGTCGAGTCAGAGCTCCTACAATGAGCAGTTCTTC. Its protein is CAISESSQSSYNEQFF.

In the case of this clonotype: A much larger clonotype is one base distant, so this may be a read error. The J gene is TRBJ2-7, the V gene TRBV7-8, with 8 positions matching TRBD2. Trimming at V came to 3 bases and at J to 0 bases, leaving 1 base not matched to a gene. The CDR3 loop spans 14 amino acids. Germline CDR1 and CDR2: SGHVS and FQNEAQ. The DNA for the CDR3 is TGTGCCAGCAGCTTTAGCGGGGCCTCCTACGAGCAGTACTTC. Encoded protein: CASSFSGASYEQYF. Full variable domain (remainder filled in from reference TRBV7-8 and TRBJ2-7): GAGVSQSPRYKVAKRGQDVALRCDPISGHVSLFWYQQALGQGPEFLTYFQNEAQLDKSGLPSDRFFAERPEGSVSTLKIQRTQQEDSAVYLCASSFSGASYEQYFGPGTRLTVT.

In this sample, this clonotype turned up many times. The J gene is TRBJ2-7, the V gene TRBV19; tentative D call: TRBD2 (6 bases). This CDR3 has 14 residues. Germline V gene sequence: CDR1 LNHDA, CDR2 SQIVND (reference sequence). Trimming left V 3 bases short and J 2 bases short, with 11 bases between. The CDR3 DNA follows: TGTGCCAGTAGTATCGACGGGGGAACCTACGAGCAGTACTTC. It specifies CASSIDGGTYEQYF.

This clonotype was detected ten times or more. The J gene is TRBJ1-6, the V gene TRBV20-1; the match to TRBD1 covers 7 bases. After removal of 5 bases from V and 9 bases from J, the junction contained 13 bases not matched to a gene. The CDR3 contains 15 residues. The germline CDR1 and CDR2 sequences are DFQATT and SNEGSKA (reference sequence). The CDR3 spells CSARAPTGRGSPLHF. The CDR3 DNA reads TGCAGTGCTCGCGCCCCGACAGGGAGAGGTTCACCCCTCCACTTT.

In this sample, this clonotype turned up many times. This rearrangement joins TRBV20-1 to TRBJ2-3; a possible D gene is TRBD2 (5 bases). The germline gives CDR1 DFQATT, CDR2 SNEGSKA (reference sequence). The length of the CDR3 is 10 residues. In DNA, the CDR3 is TGCAGACAGCGGAGCAATACGCAGTATTTT. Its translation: CRQRSNTQYF.

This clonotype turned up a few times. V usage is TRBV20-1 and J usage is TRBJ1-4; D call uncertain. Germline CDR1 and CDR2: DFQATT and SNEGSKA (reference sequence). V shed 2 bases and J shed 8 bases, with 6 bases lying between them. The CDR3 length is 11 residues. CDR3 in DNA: TGCAGTGCTAGATTTACGGAAAAACTGTTTTTT. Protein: CSARFTEKLFF.

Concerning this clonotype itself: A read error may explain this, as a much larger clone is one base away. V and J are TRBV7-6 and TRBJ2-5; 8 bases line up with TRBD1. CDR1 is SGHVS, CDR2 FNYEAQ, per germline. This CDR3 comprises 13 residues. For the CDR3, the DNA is TGTGTCAGCACCAACAGGGGGAAAGAGACCCAGTACTTC. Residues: CVSTNRGKETQYF.

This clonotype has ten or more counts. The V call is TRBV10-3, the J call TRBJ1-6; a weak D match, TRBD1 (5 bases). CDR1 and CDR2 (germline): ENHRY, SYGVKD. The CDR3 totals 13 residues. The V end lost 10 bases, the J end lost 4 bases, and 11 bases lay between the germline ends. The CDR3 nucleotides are TGTGCCAACAGGCTTTCATATAATTCACCCCTCCACTTT. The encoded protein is CANRLSYNSPLHF.

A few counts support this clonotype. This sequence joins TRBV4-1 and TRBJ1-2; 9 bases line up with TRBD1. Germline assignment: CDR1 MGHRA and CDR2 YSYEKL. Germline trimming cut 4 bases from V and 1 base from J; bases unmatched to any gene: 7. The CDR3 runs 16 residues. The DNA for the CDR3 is TGCGCCAGCAGCCGCCCGACAGGGGGTAATAACTATGGCTACACCTTC. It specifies CASSRPTGGNNYGYTF.

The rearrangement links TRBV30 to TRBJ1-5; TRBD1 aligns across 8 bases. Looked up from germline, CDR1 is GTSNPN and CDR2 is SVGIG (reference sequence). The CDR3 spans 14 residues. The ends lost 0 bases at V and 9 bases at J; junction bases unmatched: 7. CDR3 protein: CAWSVGQGGRPQHF. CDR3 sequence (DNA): TGTGCCTGGAGTGTAGGACAGGGCGGGAGGCCCCAGCATTTT.

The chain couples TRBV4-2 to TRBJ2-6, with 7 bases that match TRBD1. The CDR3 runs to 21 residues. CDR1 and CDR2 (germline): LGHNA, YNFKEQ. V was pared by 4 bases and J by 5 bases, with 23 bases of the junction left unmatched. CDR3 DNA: TGTGCCAGCAGCCCACTACTAAATCTAAAGGGGGCACCTTCTCGGGCCAACGTCCTGACTTTC. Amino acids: CASSPLLNLKGAPSRANVLTF.

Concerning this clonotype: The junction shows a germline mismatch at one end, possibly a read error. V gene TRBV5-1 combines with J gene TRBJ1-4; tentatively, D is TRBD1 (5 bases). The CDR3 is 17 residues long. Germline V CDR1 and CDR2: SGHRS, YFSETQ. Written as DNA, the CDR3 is TGCGCCAGCAGCGCTACAGGTTTATATGCAACTAATGAAAAACCGTTTTTT. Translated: CASSATGLYATNEKPFF.

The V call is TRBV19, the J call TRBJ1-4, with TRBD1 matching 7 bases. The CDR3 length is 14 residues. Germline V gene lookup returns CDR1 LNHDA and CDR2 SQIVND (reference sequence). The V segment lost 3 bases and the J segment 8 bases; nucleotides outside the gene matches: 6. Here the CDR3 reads CASSIGRGNEKLFF. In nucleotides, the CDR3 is TGTGCCAGTAGTATCGGCAGGGGGAACGAAAAACTGTTTTTT.

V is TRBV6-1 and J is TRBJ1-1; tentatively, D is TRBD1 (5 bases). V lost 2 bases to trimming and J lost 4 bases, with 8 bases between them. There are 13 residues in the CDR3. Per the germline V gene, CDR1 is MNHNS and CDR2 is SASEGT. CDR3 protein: CASSEMRGTEAFF. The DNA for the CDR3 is TGTGCCAGCAGTGAAATGAGGGGCACTGAAGCTTTCTTT.

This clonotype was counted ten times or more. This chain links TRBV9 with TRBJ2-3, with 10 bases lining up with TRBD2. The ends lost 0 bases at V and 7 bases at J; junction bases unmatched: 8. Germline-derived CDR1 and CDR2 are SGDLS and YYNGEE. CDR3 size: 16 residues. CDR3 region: CASSVGASGGPNTQYF. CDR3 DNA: TGTGCCAGCAGCGTAGGAGCTAGCGGGGGACCCAATACGCAGTATTTT.

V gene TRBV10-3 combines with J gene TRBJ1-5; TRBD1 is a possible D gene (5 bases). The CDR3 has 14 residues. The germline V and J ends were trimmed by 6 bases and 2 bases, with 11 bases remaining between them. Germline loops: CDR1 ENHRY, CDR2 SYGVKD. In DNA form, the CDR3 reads TGTGCCATCAGCAGGGAAGATGGCAATCAGCCCCAGCATTTT. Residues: CAISREDGNQPQHF.

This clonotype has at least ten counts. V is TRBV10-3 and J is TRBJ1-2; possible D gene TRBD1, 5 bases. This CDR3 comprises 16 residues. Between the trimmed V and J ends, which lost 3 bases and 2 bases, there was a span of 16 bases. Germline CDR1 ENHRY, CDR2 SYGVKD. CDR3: CAISDQPRAGNYGYTF. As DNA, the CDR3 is TGTGCCATCAGTGATCAACCTAGGGCAGGGAACTATGGCTACACCTTC.

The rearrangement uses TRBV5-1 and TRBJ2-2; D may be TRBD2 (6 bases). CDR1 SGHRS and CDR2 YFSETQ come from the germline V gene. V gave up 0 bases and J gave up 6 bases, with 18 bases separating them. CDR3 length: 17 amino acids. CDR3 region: CASSLGGAANTAGELFF. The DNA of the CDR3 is TGCGCCAGCAGCTTGGGCGGGGCAGCGAACACCGCCGGGGAGCTGTTTTTT. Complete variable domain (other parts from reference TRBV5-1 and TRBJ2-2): KAGVTQTPRYLIKTRGQQVTLSCSPISGHRSVSWYQQTPGQGLQFLFEYFSETQRNKGNFPGRFSGRQFSNSRSEMNVSTLELGDSALYLCASSLGGAANTAGELFFGEGSRLTVL.